The present entry profiles one T cell receptor beta chain with its context. Its antigen is unknown. These data originate in a study of T cells after yellow fever vaccination. Study-wide background: Researchers used SMART-Seq v4 Ultra Low Input to prepare fractions that had low cell numbers.

TCRdb independently ran MiXCR on the 5' RACE reads; one entry per CDR3 protein. Of fewer than 100,000 distinct CDR3 sequences detected, around 5.8% appear once; the ten largest clones hold roughly 41%. Study outcomes and limitations: The secondary response was weaker, and its peak arrived faster, on day 5 versus 15. The study noted that FACS-sorted repertoires could contain abundant clonotypes contaminating from the bulk population.

This clonotype was obtained from a man aged 18 to 30 who received the YFV17D yellow fever vaccine. This specimen was CD8+ T cells sorted from PBMCs, taken 10 days after the yellow fever booster vaccination.

DNA of the CDR3: TGTGCCAGCAGTTACTCGAAGTTATCCATGAACCTCTACGAGCAGTACTTC. It specifies CASSYSKLSMNLYEQYF. The chain employs TRBV6-2 or TRBV6-3 and TRBJ2-7; D is undetermined. CDR3 length: 17 amino acids. Germline CDR1 is MNHEY and CDR2 is SVGEGT. Deletions cut 0 bases from V and 3 bases from J, with 18 bases between.